The 10 T cell receptor beta chains below come from one sample, sequenced in a study of OX40 agonist ivuxolimab in advanced cancers. Clones were sequenced by immunoSEQ multiplex PCR, and TCRdb holds only the in-frame ones, with some missing. The data show tens of thousands of clones, around nine tenths seen once. Specimen: CD4+ or CD8+ T cells sorted from blood, collected in a trial of the OX40 agonist ivuxolimab. The receptors stem from an adult with an advanced solid tumor such as melanoma, head and neck, liver or kidney cancer.

This clone occurred once. The chain couples TRBV4-1 to TRBJ2-3, with D perhaps matching TRBD1 or TRBD2 (5 bases each). The CDR3 consists of 15 residues. Per germline, CDR1 MGHRA and CDR2 YSYEKL. Trimming removed 4 bases from V and 2 bases from J, with 13 bases in between. CDR3 sequence reads: CASSLRGRTTDTQYF. The CDR3 DNA follows: TGCGCCAGCAGCCTCCGGGGACGGACCACAGATACGCAGTATTTT.

V usage is TRBV4-3 and J usage is TRBJ2-7; 11 bases are shared with TRBD2. Trimming took 4 bases from V and 0 from J; bases not matched to a gene: 5. This CDR3 region has 16 residues. The germline V gene has CDR1 LGHNA and CDR2 YSLEER. As DNA, the CDR3 is TGCGCCAGCAGCCCGGGACTAGCGGATAGCTCCTACGAGCAGTACTTC. Translated, it gives CASSPGLADSSYEQYF.

V and J are TRBV5-5 and TRBJ1-2, with D perhaps matching TRBD1 (5 bases). The CDR3 is 15 residues long. Germline-derived CDR1 and CDR2 are SGHKS and YYEKEE (reference sequence). Between the trimmed V and J ends, which lost 2 bases and 2 bases, there was a span of 13 bases. The CDR3 nucleotides read TGTGCCAGCAGCTTAGGGTGGACACCGAACTATGGCTACACCTTC. Translation gives CASSLGWTPNYGYTF.

The chain employs TRBV4-3 and TRBJ2-3, with TRBD2 identical over 8 bases. Germline V lookup: CDR1 LGHNA, CDR2 YSLEER. The junction had 7 bases not matched to a gene; V was cut back by 3 bases and J by 5 bases. The CDR3 has 15 residues. The CDR3 loop reads CASSQRPLAGDTQYF. The CDR3 coding sequence is TGCGCCAGCAGCCAGCGCCCTCTAGCGGGAGATACGCAGTATTTT.

V is TRBV5-1 and J is TRBJ2-1; no definite D call. This CDR3 contains 16 residues. CDR1 SGHRS and CDR2 YFSETQ come from the germline V gene. V was trimmed by 0 bases and J by 1 base, leaving 11 bases between them. The CDR3 loop reads CASSLEVSHSYNEQFF. CDR3 bases: TGCGCCAGCAGCTTGGAGGTGAGTCATTCCTACAATGAGCAGTTCTTC.

The V and J genes are TRBV9 and TRBJ1-4, with 9 bases that match TRBD1. Germline V gene lookup returns CDR1 SGDLS and CDR2 YYNGEE. The length of the CDR3 is 15 residues. V was clipped by 1 base and J by 8 bases; unmatched bases: 6. The CDR3 loop is CASSVSGTGLEKLFF. CDR3 in DNA: TGTGCCAGCAGCGTAAGCGGGACAGGGTTAGAAAAACTGTTTTTT.

In this sample, this clone turned up a few times. J is TRBJ2-3 and V is TRBV30; a possible D gene is TRBD1 (5 bases). This CDR3 spans 14 amino acids. Germline-derived CDR1 and CDR2 are GTSNPN and SVGIG (reference sequence). V was cut by 4 bases and J by 5 bases, with 16 bases left in between. The CDR3 sequence: CAWTSQGRLDTQYF. For the CDR3, the DNA is TGTGCCTGGACGTCGCAGGGCAGGTTAGATACGCAGTATTTT.

This rearrangement joins TRBV6-5 to TRBJ1-5, with 7 bases that match TRBD1. Germline CDR1 and CDR2: MNHEY and SVGAGI. The CDR3 runs to 15 residues. V dropped 0 bases and J dropped 7; count of bases not matched to a gene: 6. The CDR3 is CASSYSMEGAQPQHF. The CDR3, as DNA: TGTGCCAGCAGTTACTCAATGGAGGGGGCACAGCCCCAGCATTTT.

Remarks on this clone: Within the sample, other DNA sequences also encode this same CDR3. V usage is TRBV5-1 and J usage is TRBJ2-3; no clear D gene. Germline loops: CDR1 SGHRS, CDR2 YFSETQ. The CDR3 spans 14 residues. With 3 bases removed from V and 2 bases from J, the gap between germline ends came to 10 bases. The CDR3 nucleotides are TGCGCCAGCAGCTCAAGGACCCCCACAGATACGCAGTATTTT. This codes for CASSSRTPTDTQYF.

CDR3 protein: CASSPFGRVGYTF. In DNA form, the CDR3 reads TGTGCCAGCAGCCCTTTTGGGAGGGTTGGCTACACCTTC. The genes are TRBV28 and TRBJ1-2; D ambiguous. The V gene's germline CDR1 is MDHEN and CDR2 SYDVKM. The CDR3 sequence is 13 residues long. V was clipped by 6 bases and J by 7 bases, with 15 bases between them.